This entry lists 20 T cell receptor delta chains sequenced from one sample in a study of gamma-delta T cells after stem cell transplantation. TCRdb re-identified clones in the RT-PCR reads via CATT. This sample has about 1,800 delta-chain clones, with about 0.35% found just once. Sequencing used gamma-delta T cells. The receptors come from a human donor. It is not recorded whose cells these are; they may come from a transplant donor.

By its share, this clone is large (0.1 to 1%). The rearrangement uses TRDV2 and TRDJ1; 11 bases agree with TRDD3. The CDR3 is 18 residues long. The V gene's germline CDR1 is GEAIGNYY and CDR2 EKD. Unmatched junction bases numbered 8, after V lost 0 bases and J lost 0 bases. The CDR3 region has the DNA TGTGCCTGTGACACCCTTGTTGGGGGATACGCGTACACCGATAAACTCATCTTT. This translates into CACDTLVGGYAYTDKLIF.

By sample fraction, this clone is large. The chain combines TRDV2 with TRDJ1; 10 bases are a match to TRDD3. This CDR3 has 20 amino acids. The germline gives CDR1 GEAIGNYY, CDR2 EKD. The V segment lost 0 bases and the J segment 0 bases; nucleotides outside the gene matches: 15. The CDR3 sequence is CACDTEFGGGYFSHTDKLIF. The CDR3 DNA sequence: TGTGCCTGTGACACCGAATTTGGTGGGGGATACTTTTCCCACACCGATAAACTCATCTTT.

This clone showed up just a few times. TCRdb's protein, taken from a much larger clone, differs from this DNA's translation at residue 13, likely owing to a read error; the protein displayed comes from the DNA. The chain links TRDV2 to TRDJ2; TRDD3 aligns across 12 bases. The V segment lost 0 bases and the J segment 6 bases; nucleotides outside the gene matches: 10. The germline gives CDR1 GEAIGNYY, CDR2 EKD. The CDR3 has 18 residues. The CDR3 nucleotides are TGTGCCTGTGACACCGTACTGGGGGATACCAGGGGGGCAGCACAACTCTTCTTT. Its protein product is CACDTVLGDTRGAAQLFF.

The CDR3 nucleotides are TGTGCCTGTGACTATATTGACTCACTGGGGGATGGGGGTCGACTCATCTTT. Translated: CACDYIDSLGDGGRLIF. V and J are TRDV2 and TRDJ1; 10 nucleotides align to TRDD3. Germline CDR1 and CDR2: GEAIGNYY and EKD. Losses at the gene ends were 3 bases for V and 10 bases for J; bases not matched to a gene: 19. CDR3 length: 17 amino acids.

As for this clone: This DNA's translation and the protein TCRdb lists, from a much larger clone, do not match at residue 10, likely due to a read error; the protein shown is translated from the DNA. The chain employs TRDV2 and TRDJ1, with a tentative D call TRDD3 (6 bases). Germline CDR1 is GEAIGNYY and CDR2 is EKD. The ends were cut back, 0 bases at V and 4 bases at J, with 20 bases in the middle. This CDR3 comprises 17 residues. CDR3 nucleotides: TGTGCCTGTGACACCTTGAGTACTGGGAGATACAACGATAAACTCATCTTT. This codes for CACDTLSTGRYNDKLIF.

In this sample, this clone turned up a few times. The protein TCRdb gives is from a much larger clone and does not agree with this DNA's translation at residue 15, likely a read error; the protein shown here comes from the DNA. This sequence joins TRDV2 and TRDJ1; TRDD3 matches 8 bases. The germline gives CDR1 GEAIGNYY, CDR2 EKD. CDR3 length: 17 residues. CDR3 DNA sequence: TGTGCCTGTGACCAAGTCGTTACTGGGGGCCACACCCCTAAACACATCTTT. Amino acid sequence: CACDQVVTGGHTPKHIF.

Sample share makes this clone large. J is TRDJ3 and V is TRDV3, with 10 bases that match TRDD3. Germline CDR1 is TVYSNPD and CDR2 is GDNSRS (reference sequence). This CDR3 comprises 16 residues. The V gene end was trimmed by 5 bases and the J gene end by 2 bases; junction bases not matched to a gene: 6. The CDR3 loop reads CAVTLGDTWDTRQMFF. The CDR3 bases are TGTGCCGTTACTCTGGGGGATACCTGGGACACCCGACAGATGTTTTTC.

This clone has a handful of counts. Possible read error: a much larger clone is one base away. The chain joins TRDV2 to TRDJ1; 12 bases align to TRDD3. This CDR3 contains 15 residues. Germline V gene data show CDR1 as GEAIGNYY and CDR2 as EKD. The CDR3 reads CARDPLGDTRGKLIF. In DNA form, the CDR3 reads TGTGCCCGTGACCCACTGGGGGATACCCGGGGTAAACTCATCTTT.

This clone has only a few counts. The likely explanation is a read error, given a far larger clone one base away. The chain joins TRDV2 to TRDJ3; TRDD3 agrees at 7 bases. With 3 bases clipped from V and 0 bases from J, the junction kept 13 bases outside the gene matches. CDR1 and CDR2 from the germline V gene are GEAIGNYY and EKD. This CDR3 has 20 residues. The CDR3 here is CACDPAGGPHSSWDTRQMFF. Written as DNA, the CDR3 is TGTGCCTGTGACCCTGCTGGGGGTCCTCATAGCTCCTGGGACACCCGACAGATGTTTTTC.

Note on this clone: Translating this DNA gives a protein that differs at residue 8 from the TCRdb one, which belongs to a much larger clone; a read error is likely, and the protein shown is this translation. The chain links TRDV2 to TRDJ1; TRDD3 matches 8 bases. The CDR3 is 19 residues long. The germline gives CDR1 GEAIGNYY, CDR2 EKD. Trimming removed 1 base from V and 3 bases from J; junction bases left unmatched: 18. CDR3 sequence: CACDTLGGSRTLSADKLIF. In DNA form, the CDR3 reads TGTGCCTGTGACACACTGGGGGGTAGTAGGACCCTTTCCGCCGATAAACTCATCTTT.

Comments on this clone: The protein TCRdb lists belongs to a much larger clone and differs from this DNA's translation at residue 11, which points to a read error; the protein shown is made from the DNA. The CDR3 DNA sequence: TGTGCCTGTGACACGGTCGGTCTTGGTGGGCTTTCGTACACCGATAAACTCATCTTT. Protein: CACDTVGLGGLSYTDKLIF. The chain recombines TRDV2 with TRDJ1; D is uncertain. The CDR3 runs to 19 residues. Germline lookup yields CDR1 GEAIGNYY and CDR2 EKD. The V gene lost 1 base and the J gene lost 0 bases, with 23 bases spanning the gap.

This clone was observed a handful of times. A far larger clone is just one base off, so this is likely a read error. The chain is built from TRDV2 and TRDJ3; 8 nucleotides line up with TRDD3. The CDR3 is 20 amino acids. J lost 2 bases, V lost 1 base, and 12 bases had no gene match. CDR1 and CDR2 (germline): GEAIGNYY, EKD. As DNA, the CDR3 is TGTGCCTGTGACACGGTTGGGGGATCGTCGAGCCCCTGGGACACCCGACAGATGTTTTTC. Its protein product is CACDTVGGSSSPWDTRQMFF.

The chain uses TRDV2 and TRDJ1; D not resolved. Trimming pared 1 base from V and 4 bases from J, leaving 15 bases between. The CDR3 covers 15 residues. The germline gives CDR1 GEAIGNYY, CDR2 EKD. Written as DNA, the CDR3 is TGTGCCTGTGACACAGTAGGGACACGAGGCGATAAACTCATCTTT. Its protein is CACDTVGTRGDKLIF.

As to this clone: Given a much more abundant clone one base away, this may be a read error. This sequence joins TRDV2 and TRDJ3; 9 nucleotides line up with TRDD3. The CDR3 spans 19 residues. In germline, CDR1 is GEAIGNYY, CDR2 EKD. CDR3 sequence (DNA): TGTGCCCGTGACCGCGTACTGGGGGACGCCTCCTGGGACACCCGACAGATGTTTTTC. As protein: CARDRVLGDASWDTRQMFF.

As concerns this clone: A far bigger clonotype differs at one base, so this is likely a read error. CDR3 in amino acids: CAYRVLSYSWGTHVSTDKLIF. The CDR3 DNA reads TGTGCTTATAGGGTACTTTCCTACTCCTGGGGGACACACGTGAGTACCGATAAACTCATCTTT. The J gene is TRDJ1, the V gene TRAV38-2/DV8, with D perhaps TRDD3 (8 bases). This CDR3 is 21 amino acids long. V was shortened by 4 bases and J by 2 bases, with 33 bases between the two germline ends. The germline V gene encodes CDR1 TSESDYY and CDR2 QEAYKQQN.

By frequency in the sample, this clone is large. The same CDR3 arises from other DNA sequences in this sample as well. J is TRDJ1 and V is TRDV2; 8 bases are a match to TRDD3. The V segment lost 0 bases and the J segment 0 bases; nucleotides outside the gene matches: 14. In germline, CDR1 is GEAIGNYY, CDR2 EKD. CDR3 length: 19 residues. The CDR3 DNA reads TGTGCCTGTGACACCGTCCGGTCTGGGGGAGACCTTGACACCGATAAACTCATCTTT. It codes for CACDTVRSGGDLDTDKLIF.

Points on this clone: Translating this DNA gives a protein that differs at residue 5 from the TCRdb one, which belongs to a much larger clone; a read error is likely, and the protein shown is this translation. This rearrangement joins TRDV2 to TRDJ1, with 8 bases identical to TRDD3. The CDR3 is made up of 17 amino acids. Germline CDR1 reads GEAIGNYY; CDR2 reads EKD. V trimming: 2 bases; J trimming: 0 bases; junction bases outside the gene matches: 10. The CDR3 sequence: CACDNVGGGLDTDKLIF. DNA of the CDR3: TGTGCCTGTGACAACGTAGGTGGGGGATTAGACACCGATAAACTCATCTTT.

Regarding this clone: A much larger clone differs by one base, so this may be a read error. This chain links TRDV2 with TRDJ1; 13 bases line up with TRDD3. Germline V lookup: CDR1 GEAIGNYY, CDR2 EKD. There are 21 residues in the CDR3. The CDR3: CARDPVRVGSTGGYAADKLIF. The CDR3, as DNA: TGTGCCCGTGACCCGGTTCGTGTTGGCAGTACTGGGGGATACGCGGCCGATAAACTCATCTTT.

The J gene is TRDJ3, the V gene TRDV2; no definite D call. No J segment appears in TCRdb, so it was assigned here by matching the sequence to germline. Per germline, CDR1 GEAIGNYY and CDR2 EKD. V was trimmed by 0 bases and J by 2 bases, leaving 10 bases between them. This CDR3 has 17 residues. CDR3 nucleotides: TGTGCCTGTGACACCGCGGCGGGTACCTGGGACACCCGACAGATGTTTTTC. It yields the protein CACDTAAGTWDTRQMFF.

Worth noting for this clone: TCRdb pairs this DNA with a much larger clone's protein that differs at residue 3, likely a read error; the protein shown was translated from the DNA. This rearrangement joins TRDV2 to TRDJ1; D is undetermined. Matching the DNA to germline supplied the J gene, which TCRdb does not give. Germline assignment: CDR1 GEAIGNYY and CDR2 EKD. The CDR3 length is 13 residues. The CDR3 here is CAFDTELTDKLIF. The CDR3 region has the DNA TGTGCCTTTGACACCGAGCTCACCGATAAACTCATCTTT.